This passage covers 27 T cell receptor beta chains from one sample sequenced in a study of blood T cell repertoires in COVID-19. Generated by immunoSEQ multiplex PCR, the TCRdb table keeps only in-frame clones and is missing some. The table records some 30,000 clones, 84% of them present only once. Material for sequencing was peripheral blood. Every receptor here comes from an elderly man with active COVID-19.

This clone was recorded once. The CDR3 DNA reads TGTGCCAGCAGCTTGCCTAGCGGGGGGGCTCGGGAGCAGTACTTC. Translated: CASSLPSGGAREQYF. The chain combines TRBV5-6 with TRBJ2-7; 12 bases match TRBD2. This CDR3 spans 15 amino acids. The ends lost 1 base at V and 7 bases at J; junction bases unmatched: 6. Germline V gives CDR1 SGHDT, CDR2 YYEEEE.

This clone was detected only a few times. The rearrangement joins TRBV19 to TRBJ2-7, with 11 positions matching TRBD2. Germline V gene data show CDR1 as LNHDA and CDR2 as SQIVND (reference sequence). After removal of 5 bases from V and 1 base from J, the junction contained 4 bases not matched to a gene. The CDR3 runs 15 residues. CDR3 sequence: CASSATSGGSYEQYF. The CDR3 DNA follows: TGTGCCAGTAGTGCTACTAGCGGGGGATCCTACGAGCAGTACTTC.

Written as DNA, the CDR3 is TGTGCCAGCAGCCCCTTACAGGGATGGGGGACCCAGTACTTC. This translates into CASSPLQGWGTQYF. This chain links TRBV3-1 (or the pseudogene TRBV3-2) with TRBJ2-5; tentatively, D is TRBD1 (6 bases). CDR3 size: 14 residues. Germline-derived CDR1 and CDR2 are LGHDT and YNNKEL (reference sequence). Trimming removed 4 bases from V and 7 bases from J, with 16 bases in between.

V usage is TRBV5-6 and J usage is TRBJ2-7; TRBD1 is a possible D gene (5 bases). Deletions cut 4 bases from V and 5 bases from J, with 13 bases between. CDR1 is SGHDT and CDR2 is YYEEEE in the germline V gene. The CDR3 length is 13 residues. The CDR3 DNA is TGTGCCAGCAGCCTTAACAGGTTCCACGAGCAGTACTTC. Amino acids: CASSLNRFHEQYF. Variable domain in full (rest from reference TRBV5-6 and TRBJ2-7): DAGVTQSPTHLIKTRGQQVTLRCSPKSGHDTVSWYQQALGQGPQFIFQYYEEEERQRGNFPDRFSGHQFPNYSSELNVNALLLGDSALYLCASSLNRFHEQYFGPGTRLTVT.

The J gene is TRBJ2-7, the V gene TRBV29-1; D ambiguous. Between the trimmed V and J ends, which lost 4 bases and 7 bases, there was a span of 14 bases. The germline V gene has CDR1 SQVTM and CDR2 ANQGSEA. This CDR3 is built from 12 residues. The CDR3 reads CSVGYGSREQYF. CDR3 DNA: TGCAGCGTTGGGTATGGATCTAGGGAGCAGTACTTC.

The V gene is TRBV2, the J gene TRBJ2-1; 10 nucleotides line up with TRBD2. The ends lost 6 bases at V and 2 bases at J; junction bases unmatched: 4. Germline V gives CDR1 SNHLY, CDR2 FYNNEI. The CDR3 has 15 amino acids. CDR3 sequence: CASRLLAGTYNEQFF. The DNA for the CDR3 is TGTGCCAGCAGGTTACTAGCGGGGACCTACAATGAGCAGTTCTTC.

The V and J genes are TRBV5-1 and TRBJ2-6; no clear D. The CDR3 consists of 15 residues. Per the germline V gene, CDR1 is SGHRS and CDR2 is YFSETQ. V was shortened by 2 bases and J by 4 bases, with 10 bases between the two germline ends. The CDR3 nucleotides are TGCGCCAGCAGCTTTTTTCTGTTAGGGGCCAACGTCCTGACTTTC. It codes for CASSFFLLGANVLTF.

The chain joins TRBV4-2 to TRBJ1-4; a weak D match, TRBD1 (5 bases). CDR1 LGHNA and CDR2 YNFKEQ come from the germline V gene. V lost 1 base and J lost 5, with 17 bases in between. The CDR3 contains 17 residues. CDR3 sequence reads: CASSQVGRGGENEKLFF. The CDR3 coding sequence is TGTGCCAGCAGCCAAGTCGGGCGGGGCGGCGAGAATGAAAAACTGTTTTTT.

The chain joins TRBV18 to TRBJ2-7, with 14 bases aligning to TRBD2. The CDR3 sequence is 18 residues long. The germline CDR1 and CDR2 sequences are KGHSH and LQKENI. With 1 base clipped from V and 4 bases from J, the junction kept 9 bases outside the gene matches. Here the CDR3 reads CASSPLRLAGGPRYEQYF. CDR3 in DNA: TGTGCCAGCTCACCACTCAGACTAGCGGGGGGGCCCCGGTACGAGCAGTACTTC.

The gene calls are TRBV5-1 and TRBJ2-7, with 9 positions matching TRBD1. Germline V gives CDR1 SGHRS, CDR2 YFSETQ. V lost 4 bases and J lost 5; bases outside the gene matches: 7. The CDR3 is 14 residues long. Here the CDR3 reads CASSQWDRVDEQYF. The CDR3 coding sequence is TGCGCCAGCAGCCAATGGGACAGGGTGGACGAGCAGTACTTC.

This clone has more than one count but fewer than ten. J is TRBJ1-2 and V is TRBV9; 9 positions match TRBD1. The CDR3 runs to 15 residues. The germline V gene has CDR1 SGDLS and CDR2 YYNGEE. Trimming took 2 bases from V and 2 from J; bases not matched to a gene: 4. DNA of the CDR3: TGTGCCAGCAGCGTCTACAGGGGGCAGAACTATGGCTACACCTTC. Amino acids: CASSVYRGQNYGYTF.

The chain joins TRBV3-1 (or the pseudogene TRBV3-2) to TRBJ1-2; D might be TRBD1 (5 bases). There are 13 residues in the CDR3. V lost 5 bases and J 9 bases, leaving 16 bases between the germline ends. Germline-derived CDR1 and CDR2 are LGHDT and YNNKEL (reference sequence). For the CDR3, the DNA is TGTGCCAGCAGCACCTTCCGGGGGGGAAGCTACACCTTC. Translating gives CASSTFRGGSYTF.

V gene TRBV6-5 combines with J gene TRBJ1-3, with TRBD1 matching over 7 bases. CDR1 and CDR2 (germline): MNHEY, SVGAGI. V lost 0 bases, J lost 4 bases, and 3 bases stayed unmatched. The CDR3 totals 15 residues. CDR3 amino acids: CASSYSRGLGNTIYF. In DNA form, the CDR3 reads TGTGCCAGCAGTTACTCTAGGGGGCTCGGAAACACCATATATTTT.

The rearrangement uses TRBV3-1 (or the pseudogene TRBV3-2) and TRBJ1-1; D is uncertain. This CDR3 is 14 amino acids long. Germline V gives CDR1 LGHDT, CDR2 YNNKEL (reference sequence). Trimming shortened V by 7 bases and J by 1 base, and 13 bases separated the two germline ends. This chain's CDR3 is CASTPVGGNTEAFF. The CDR3 DNA sequence: TGTGCCAGCACCCCCGTTGGAGGGAACACTGAAGCTTTCTTT.

The V and J genes are TRBV7-3 and TRBJ1-1; no firm D call. The CDR3 has 13 amino acids. CDR1 is SGHTA, CDR2 FQGTGA, per germline. The germline V and J ends were trimmed by 5 bases and 5 bases, with 12 bases remaining between them. In nucleotides, the CDR3 is TGTGCCAGCAGCCGGACTATAGGGACTGAAGCTTTCTTT. Amino acid sequence: CASSRTIGTEAFF.

This sequence joins TRBV5-4 and TRBJ2-2; 10 bases line up with TRBD2. V lost 4 bases and J lost 6; bases outside the gene matches: 15. The CDR3 spans 18 residues. Germline values: CDR1 SGHNT, CDR2 YYREEE (reference sequence). CDR3 in amino acids: CASSLPRGTSDSAGELFF. CDR3 nucleotide sequence: TGTGCCAGCAGCCTACCTCGTGGGACTAGCGACTCCGCCGGGGAGCTGTTTTTT.

The V call is TRBV24-1, the J call TRBJ2-7; TRBD1 aligns across 10 bases. V lost 3 bases and J lost 6; bases outside the gene matches: 1. Germline loops: CDR1 KGHDR, CDR2 SFDVKD. This CDR3 is built from 13 residues. Here the CDR3 reads CATSDRTGGEQYF. The CDR3 DNA is TGTGCCACCAGTGATCGGACAGGGGGCGAGCAGTACTTC.

The chain is built from TRBV19 and TRBJ1-2, with D tentatively TRBD1 (5 bases). There are 14 residues in the CDR3. The germline V and J ends were trimmed by 6 bases and 6 bases, with 17 bases remaining between them. Germline values: CDR1 LNHDA, CDR2 SQIVND (reference sequence). The CDR3 loop reads CASRDRGRADGYTF. CDR3 nucleotides: TGTGCCAGTAGGGACCGGGGGAGGGCGGATGGCTACACCTTC.

The chain uses TRBV5-4 and TRBJ2-1, with 10 bases that match TRBD2. From germline, CDR1 is SGHNT and CDR2 YYREEE (reference sequence). V gave up 4 bases and J gave up 4 bases; unmatched junction bases: 8. The CDR3 sequence is 16 residues long. In nucleotides, the CDR3 is TGTGCCAGCAGCCATCTAAAAGCGGGGGGGTACAATGAGCAGTTCTTC. It encodes CASSHLKAGGYNEQFF.

This clone was seen only once. The rearrangement links TRBV19 to TRBJ2-2; 7 bases agree with TRBD1. Per germline, CDR1 LNHDA and CDR2 SQIVND (reference sequence). The CDR3 has 13 amino acids. V lost 7 bases and J lost 6; bases outside the gene matches: 5. CDR3 in amino acids: CASNTGVAGELFF. DNA of the CDR3: TGTGCCAGTAATACAGGGGTGGCCGGGGAGCTGTTTTTT.

The chain carries TRBV12-3 or TRBV12-4 and TRBJ2-1; no firm D call. The V gene lost 4 bases and the J gene lost 7 bases, with 5 bases spanning the gap. This CDR3 spans 11 amino acids. The DNA for the CDR3 is TGTGCCAGCAGTTCTCTGAATGAGCAGTTCTTC. Its translation is CASSSLNEQFF.

The chain is built from TRBV5-6 and TRBJ1-2; no firm D call. Germline loops: CDR1 SGHDT, CDR2 YYEEEE. The V gene lost 4 bases and the J gene lost 3 bases, with 16 bases spanning the gap. The CDR3 consists of 15 residues. CDR3 protein: CASSRSAASDYGYTF. CDR3 nucleotide sequence: TGTGCCAGCAGCCGATCGGCGGCCAGCGACTATGGCTACACCTTC.

As DNA, the CDR3 is TGCGCCAGCAGCTCCGAGGGGGACAGGGGCCATAATGAAAAACTGTTTTTT. This translates into CASSSEGDRGHNEKLFF. The rearrangement uses TRBV5-1 and TRBJ1-4; 10 nucleotides agree with TRBD1. The V segment lost 3 bases and the J segment 4 bases; nucleotides outside the gene matches: 9. The CDR3 sequence is 17 residues long. CDR1 and CDR2 (germline): SGHRS, YFSETQ.

This chain uses TRBV23-1 with TRBJ1-5, with 10 bases that match TRBD1. TRBV23-1 falls under the ORF class, with uncertain function. The length of the CDR3 is 20 residues. After removal of 3 bases from V and 0 bases from J, the junction contained 14 bases not matched to a gene. The CDR3, as DNA: TGCGCCAGCAGTCAGCTTTACCGGGACAGGGGACAATATAGCAATCAGCCCCAGCATTTT. As protein: CASSQLYRDRGQYSNQPQHF.

This clone was counted a few times. Germline and junction disagree at one end, which may indicate a read error. The chain recombines TRBV2 with TRBJ1-4, with D uncertain. Germline V gives CDR1 SNHLY, CDR2 FYNNEI. This CDR3 is built from 11 residues. CDR3 DNA sequence: TGTGCCAGCAGTGTACACGAAAAGCTGTTTTTT. Residues: CASSVHEKLFF. Variable domain in full (rest from reference TRBV2 and TRBJ1-4): EPEVTQTPSHQVTQMGQEVILRCVPISNHLYFYWYRQILGQKVEFLVSFYNNEISEKSEIFDDQFSVERPDGSNFTLKIRSTKLEDSAMYFCASSVHEKLFFGSGTQLSVL.

The DNA of the CDR3 is TGCGCCAGCAGCTTGTACAGGGGGCCCACAGATACGCAGTATTTT. This translates into CASSLYRGPTDTQYF. This chain uses TRBV5-1 with TRBJ2-3; 9 nucleotides line up with TRBD1. The CDR3 runs to 15 residues. Germline CDR1 reads SGHRS; CDR2 reads YFSETQ. Unmatched junction bases numbered 2, after V lost 1 base and J lost 2 bases. Full variable domain (missing parts from reference TRBV5-1 and TRBJ2-3): KAGVTQTPRYLIKTRGQQVTLSCSPISGHRSVSWYQQTPGQGLQFLFEYFSETQRNKGNFPGRFSGRQFSNSRSEMNVSTLELGDSALYLCASSLYRGPTDTQYFGPGTRLTVL.

The DNA for the CDR3 is TGTGCCAGCAACCCAACGGACAGGGTGGGTGAAAAACTGTTTTTT. Its protein is CASNPTDRVGEKLFF. The chain couples TRBV7-9 to TRBJ1-4; 8 positions match TRBD1. Germline lookup yields CDR1 SEHNR and CDR2 FQNEAQ (reference sequence). The J segment lost 7 bases and the V segment lost 7 bases, leaving 11 bases of the junction unmatched. This CDR3 is built from 15 residues.